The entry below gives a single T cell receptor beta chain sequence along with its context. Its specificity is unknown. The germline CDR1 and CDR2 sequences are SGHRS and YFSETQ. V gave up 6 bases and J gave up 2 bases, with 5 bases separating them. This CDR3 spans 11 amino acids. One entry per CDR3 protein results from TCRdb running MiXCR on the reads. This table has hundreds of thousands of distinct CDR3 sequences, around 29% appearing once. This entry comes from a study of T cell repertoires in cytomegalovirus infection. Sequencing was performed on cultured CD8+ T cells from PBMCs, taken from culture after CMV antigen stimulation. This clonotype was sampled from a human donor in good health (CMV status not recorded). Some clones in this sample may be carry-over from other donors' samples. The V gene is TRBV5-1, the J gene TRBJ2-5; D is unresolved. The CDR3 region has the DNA TGCGCCAGCATAGATCAAGAGACCCAGTACTTC. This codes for CASIDQETQYF.